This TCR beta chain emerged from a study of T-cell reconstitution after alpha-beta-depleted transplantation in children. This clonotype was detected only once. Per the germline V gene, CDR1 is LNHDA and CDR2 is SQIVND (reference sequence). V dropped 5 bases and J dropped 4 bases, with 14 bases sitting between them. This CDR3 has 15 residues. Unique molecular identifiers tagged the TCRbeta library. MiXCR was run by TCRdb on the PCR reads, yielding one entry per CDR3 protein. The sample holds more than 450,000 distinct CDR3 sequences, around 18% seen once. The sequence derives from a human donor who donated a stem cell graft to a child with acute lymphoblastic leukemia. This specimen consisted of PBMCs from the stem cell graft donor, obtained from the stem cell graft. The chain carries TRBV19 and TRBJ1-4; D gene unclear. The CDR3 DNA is TGTGCCAGTAGTCTGACCGGAATTAATAATGAAAAACTGTTTTTT. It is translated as CASSLTGINNEKLFF.